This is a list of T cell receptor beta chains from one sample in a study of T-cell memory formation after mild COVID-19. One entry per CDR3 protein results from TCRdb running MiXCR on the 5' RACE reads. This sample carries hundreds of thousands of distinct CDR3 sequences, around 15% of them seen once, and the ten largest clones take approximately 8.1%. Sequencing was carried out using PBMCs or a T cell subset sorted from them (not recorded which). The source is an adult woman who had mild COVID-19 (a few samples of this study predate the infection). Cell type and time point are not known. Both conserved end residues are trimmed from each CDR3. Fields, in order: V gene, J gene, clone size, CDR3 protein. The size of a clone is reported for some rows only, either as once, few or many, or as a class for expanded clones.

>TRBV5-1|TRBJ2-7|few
ASSPNRGGLTYEQY
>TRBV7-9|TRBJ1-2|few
ANDYWLESNYGYT
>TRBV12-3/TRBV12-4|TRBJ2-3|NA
ASSPGRGDLESDTQY
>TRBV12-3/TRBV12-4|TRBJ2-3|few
ASSFEAGLAGELTDTQY
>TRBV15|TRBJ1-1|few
ATSRVSGRDAF
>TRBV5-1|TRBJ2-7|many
ASSTRTGQNYNEQY
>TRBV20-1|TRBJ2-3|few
SATTGPLSTDTQY
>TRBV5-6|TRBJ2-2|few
ASSWGGQLNTGELF
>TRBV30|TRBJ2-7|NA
AWTRSGTLREQY
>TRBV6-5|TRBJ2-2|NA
ASSYGQGINTGELF
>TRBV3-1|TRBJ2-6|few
ASSQYVGLSGANVLT